A selection of T cell receptor beta chains follows, all from one sample in a study of human T cells and chemical hapten exposure. TCRdb processed the RACE reads anew with MiXCR; each CDR3 protein has one entry. The profile covers 79,000 or so distinct CDR3 sequences, with around a tenth appearing a single time and roughly 1.4% taken by the ten largest. The material sequenced was whole blood, taken in connection with sensitization to the hapten diphenylcyclopropenone (DPC). The receptor set was obtained from a woman in her forties or fifties with alopecia areata. Some clones in this sample may be carry-over from other donors' samples. Both conserved end residues are part of each CDR3. The D gene is left open where the match is weak. The size field is filled for only some rows; it gives once, few, many or a size class.

d_call clone_size j_call v_call cdr3_aa cdr3_nt
. few TRBJ2-1 TRBV5-1 CASSLGTVGYNEQFF TGCGCCAGCAGCTTGGGCACGGTGGGCTACAATGAGCAGTTCTTC
. . TRBJ1-1 TRBV29-1 CSVEDKEGTEAFF TGCAGCGTTGAAGATAAGGAAGGCACTGAAGCTTTCTTT
TRBD1 many TRBJ2-1 TRBV24-1 CATSPGGSYNEQFF TGTGCCACCAGTCCAGGGGGCTCCTACAATGAGCAGTTCTTC
TRBD2 . TRBJ2-1 TRBV20-1 CSARTSGSRGHEQFF TGCAGTGCTAGGACTAGCGGGAGTCGGGGGCATGAGCAGTTCTTC
. . TRBJ2-7 TRBV7-9 CASSLTRSAEQYF TGTGCCAGCAGCTTAACCCGGTCCGCCGAGCAGTACTTC
. . TRBJ1-2 TRBV6-2/TRBV6-3 CASSYDRTPAGYTF TGTGCCAGCAGTTACGACAGGACTCCCGCTGGCTACACCTTC
. few TRBJ2-7 TRBV11-2 CASSPHPGLYF TGTGCCAGCAGCCCGCACCCGGGTTTGTACTTC
. many TRBJ1-1 TRBV6-5 CASSPNQGRGTEAFF TGTGCCAGCAGTCCAAACCAGGGGCGGGGCACTGAAGCTTTCTTT
. many TRBJ1-6 TRBV9 CASSRRERGTADSPLHF TGTGCCAGCAGCCGGCGGGAGCGAGGGACTGCAGATTCACCCCTCCACTTT
TRBD2 . TRBJ2-3 TRBV19 CASSIWDPLAAADTQYF TGTGCCAGTAGTATTTGGGACCCACTAGCGGCGGCAGATACGCAGTATTTT
. many TRBJ1-1 TRBV12-3/TRBV12-4 CASSFGTEAFF TGTGCCAGCAGTTTCGGTACTGAAGCTTTCTTT
. . TRBJ2-7 TRBV13 CASSLSTMGEQYF TGTGCCAGCAGCCTCTCCACAATGGGGGAGCAGTACTTC
. few TRBJ1-2 TRBV7-2 CASSSDSYGYTF TGTGCCAGCAGCTCGGACAGCTATGGCTACACCTTC
. few TRBJ2-1 TRBV5-1 CASSSRIARTDEQFF TGCGCCAGCAGCTCCCGGATAGCGCGGACGGATGAGCAGTTCTTC
. many TRBJ2-5 TRBV10-2 CASSPGLAEETQYF TGCGCCAGCAGCCCCGGGCTAGCCGAGGAGACCCAGTACTTC
. few TRBJ2-7 TRBV11-1 CASSFTRGNYEQYF TGTGCCAGCAGCTTTACCCGGGGGAACTACGAGCAGTACTTC
TRBD1 once TRBJ2-4 TRBV7-2 CASSSDRGRQNIQYF TGTGCCAGCAGTTCGGACAGGGGGCGCCAAAACATTCAGTACTTC
TRBD2 many TRBJ2-7 TRBV11-2 CASSLDSAGGLSYEQYF TGTGCCAGCAGCTTAGATTCAGCGGGAGGGCTATCTTACGAGCAGTACTTC
TRBD2 many TRBJ2-7 TRBV7-2 CASSSPRTSLSYEQYF TGTGCCAGCAGCTCACCGCGGACTAGCCTCTCCTACGAGCAGTACTTC
. . TRBJ2-1 TRBV20-1 CSARRRESYNEQFF TGCAGTGCGCGCCGCCGGGAGTCATACAATGAGCAGTTCTTC
. few TRBJ2-2 TRBV3-1 CASSQGRAGELFF TGTGCCAGCAGCCAAGGCAGGGCCGGGGAGCTGTTTTTT
TRBD1 . TRBJ1-4 TRBV20-1 CSASWDRLREKLFF TGCAGTGCCTCCTGGGACAGGCTAAGGGAAAAACTGTTTTTT
. . TRBJ1-4 TRBV12-3/TRBV12-4 CASSLYGRELFF TGTGCCAGCAGCCTCTACGGTAGAGAACTGTTTTTT
. . TRBJ1-5 TRBV28 CASSPARGQGQPQHF TGTGCCAGCAGCCCCGCTCGGGGGCAGGGGCAGCCCCAGCATTTT
. few TRBJ2-5 TRBV18 CASSPGGVQETQYF TGTGCCAGCTCACCTGGGGGAGTTCAAGAGACCCAGTACTTC
. . TRBJ1-3 TRBV16 CASSQQRSVVSGNTIYF TGTGCCAGCAGCCAACAACGGTCTGTCGTCTCTGGAAACACCATATATTTT
. few TRBJ2-2 TRBV7-3 CASSPHTGELFF TGTGCCAGCAGCCCGCACACCGGGGAGCTGTTTTTT
. . TRBJ1-1 TRBV28 CASSFPQGSLVAFF TGTGCCAGCAGTTTTCCGCAGGGGTCTCTGGTCGCTTTCTTT
. few TRBJ1-2 TRBV18 CASSPQGFDSGYTF TGTGCCAGCTCACCACAAGGGTTCGACTCTGGCTACACCTTC
TRBD2 few TRBJ2-3 TRBV2 CASAKPSAGGPDTQYF TGTGCCAGCGCAAAACCATCGGCGGGAGGGCCAGATACGCAGTATTTT
TRBD2 . TRBJ2-1 TRBV5-1 CASSLMSGTSSYNEQFF TGCGCCAGCAGCTTGATGAGCGGGACGAGCTCCTACAATGAGCAGTTCTTC
. many TRBJ1-5 TRBV18 CASSLSSGFVNQPQHF TGTGCCAGCTCACTTAGTTCAGGGTTCGTAAATCAGCCCCAGCATTTT
. many TRBJ2-2 TRBV29-1 CSVEAWAGATGELFF TGCAGCGTTGAAGCTTGGGCCGGAGCCACCGGGGAGCTGTTTTTT